This passage covers 18 T cell receptor beta chains from one sample sequenced in a study of blood T cell repertoires in COVID-19. Clones were sequenced by immunoSEQ multiplex PCR, and TCRdb holds only the in-frame ones, with some missing. The sample lists fewer than 200,000 clones; about 83% were seen once. Sequenced material: peripheral blood. The source of these receptors is a woman aged 70 to 79 with COVID-19, enrolled during active disease.

The chain combines TRBV29-1 with TRBJ2-7; perhaps TRBD1 as D (6 bases). V gave up 5 bases and J gave up 0 bases, with 17 bases separating them. The CDR3 runs to 15 residues. Per the germline V gene, CDR1 is SQVTM and CDR2 is ANQGSEA. CDR3 coding DNA: TGCAGCGTTTCAATACAGGGAAGTAGCTCCTACGAGCAGTACTTC. It yields the protein CSVSIQGSSSYEQYF.

Note on this clone: The identical CDR3 is also encoded by other nucleotide sequences in the sample. The chain recombines TRBV11-3 with TRBJ2-2; possible D gene TRBD1, 6 bases. The CDR3 has 12 amino acids. Germline loops: CDR1 SGHNT, CDR2 YENEEA. The V end lost 3 bases, the J end lost 7 bases, and 6 bases lay between the germline ends. The CDR3 region has the DNA TGTGCCAGCAGCTTCAGGGGCGGGGAGCTGTTTTTT. Protein product: CASSFRGGELFF.

Only a few counts were recorded for this clone. The rearrangement uses TRBV18 and TRBJ2-7; TRBD1 matches at 7 bases. Germline loops: CDR1 KGHSH, CDR2 LQKENI. The CDR3 extends over 14 amino acids. The J segment lost 6 bases and the V segment lost 2 bases, leaving 7 bases of the junction unmatched. CDR3 amino acids: CASSPSTGIFEQYF. In nucleotides, the CDR3 is TGTGCCAGCTCACCATCGACAGGGATATTCGAGCAGTACTTC.

In this sample, this clone turned up a few times. This chain uses TRBV4-2 with TRBJ2-7; D might be TRBD2 (7 bases). Per germline, CDR1 LGHNA and CDR2 YNFKEQ. This CDR3 spans 18 amino acids. The V and J ends lost 3 bases and 6 bases respectively, with 27 bases between them. The CDR3 loop is CASSQANNRDYARGEQYF. The CDR3 DNA reads TGTGCCAGCAGCCAGGCGAATAACAGGGACTACGCCCGGGGCGAGCAGTACTTC.

This chain joins TRBV5-1 and TRBJ2-7, with D hard to call. Germline-derived CDR1 and CDR2 are SGHRS and YFSETQ. The ends were cut back, 2 bases at V and 10 bases at J, with 16 bases in the middle. This CDR3 contains 13 residues. In DNA form, the CDR3 reads TGCGCCAGCAGCTTCGACTCTTCCGATTACCAGTACTTC. It specifies CASSFDSSDYQYF.

The chain has TRBV9 and TRBJ2-5, with a possible D match to TRBD2 (5 bases). Germline V gene sequence: CDR1 SGDLS, CDR2 YYNGEE. The V and J ends lost 4 bases and 5 bases respectively, with 9 bases between them. The CDR3 is made up of 12 amino acids. The CDR3 bases are TGTGCCAGCAGCCCGACGGGGGAGACCCAGTACTTC. Translated, it gives CASSPTGETQYF.

The chain employs TRBV19 and TRBJ2-5; 8 positions agree with TRBD2. The germline V gene has CDR1 LNHDA and CDR2 SQIVND (reference sequence). J lost 4 bases, V lost 7 bases, and 8 bases had no gene match. This CDR3 has 14 amino acids. The CDR3 DNA is TGTGCCAGTAAAAGAGCGGGAGTTTCAGAGACCCAGTACTTC. It encodes CASKRAGVSETQYF. The full variable domain, rest sourced from reference TRBV19 and TRBJ2-5, is DGGITQSPKYLFRKEGQNVTLSCEQNLNHDAMYWYRQDPGQGLRLIYYSQIVNDFQKGDIAEGYSVSREKKESFPLTVTSAQKNPTAFYLCASKRAGVSETQYFGPGTRLLVL.

The chain uses TRBV3-1 (or the pseudogene TRBV3-2) and TRBJ2-7; 10 bases are a match to TRBD2. Germline values: CDR1 LGHDT, CDR2 YNNKEL (reference sequence). This CDR3 region has 15 residues. J lost 2 bases, V lost 4 bases, and 5 bases had no gene match. CDR3 nucleotides: TGTGCCAGCAGCCTGGGGAGCGGGAGGGCCTACGAGCAGTACTTC. This encodes CASSLGSGRAYEQYF.

The chain employs TRBV30 and TRBJ2-7; unclear D gene. V gave up 0 bases and J gave up 7 bases, with 7 bases separating them. CDR3 length: 11 residues. The V gene's germline CDR1 is GTSNPN and CDR2 SVGIG (reference sequence). CDR3: CAWSVSAEQYF. CDR3 nucleotide sequence: TGTGCCTGGAGTGTTTCCGCGGAGCAGTACTTC. Full variable domain (missing parts from reference TRBV30 and TRBJ2-7): SQTIHQWPATLVQPVGSPLSLECTVEGTSNPNLYWYRQAAGRGLQLLFYSVGIGQISSEVPQNLSASRPQDRQFILSSKKLLLSDSGFYLCAWSVSAEQYFGPGTRLTVT.

This clone was seen once. The chain couples TRBV5-5 to TRBJ1-5, with D possibly being TRBD1 (5 bases). V lost 2 bases and J 2 bases, leaving 8 bases between the germline ends. The CDR3 covers 14 residues. Germline V gene data show CDR1 as SGHKS and CDR2 as YYEKEE (reference sequence). The CDR3 DNA is TGTGCCAGCAGCTTCGAAGGGGGCAATCAGCCCCAGCATTTT. Translation: CASSFEGGNQPQHF.

This chain joins TRBV7-3 and TRBJ1-5; possibly TRBD1 for D (5 bases). CDR1 and CDR2 from the germline V gene are SGHTA and FQGTGA. The CDR3 runs to 13 residues. The V end was cut by 2 bases, the J end by 6 bases, with 8 bases between. The CDR3 region has the DNA TGTGCCAGCAGCTTAGGGGCAGGTCAGCCCCAGCATTTT. This encodes CASSLGAGQPQHF. Full variable domain (missing parts from reference TRBV7-3 and TRBJ1-5): GAGVSQTPSNKVTEKGKYVELRCDPISGHTALYWYRQSLGQGPEFLIYFQGTGAADDSGLPNDRFFAVRPEGSVSTLKIQRTERGDSAVYLCASSLGAGQPQHFGDGTRLSIL.

This chain links TRBV5-5 with TRBJ2-7; 7 bases are shared with TRBD2. CDR3 size: 15 residues. Germline-derived CDR1 and CDR2 are SGHKS and YYEKEE (reference sequence). V was pared by 0 bases and J by 7 bases, with 10 bases of the junction left unmatched. CDR3 sequence reads: CASSLVGGRVGEQYF. DNA for the CDR3: TGTGCCAGCAGCTTGGTTGGCGGGAGAGTGGGTGAGCAGTACTTC.

This chain connects TRBV27 to TRBJ2-5; the D gene is possibly TRBD2 (6 bases). Germline lookup yields CDR1 MNHEY and CDR2 SMNVEV (reference sequence). V shed 4 bases and J shed 1 base, with 10 bases lying between them. The CDR3 spans 14 residues. The CDR3 DNA follows: TGTGCCAGCAGTTCCCCCGGGAGCCAAGAGACCCAGTACTTC. Amino acid sequence: CASSSPGSQETQYF.

The chain employs TRBV11-3 and TRBJ2-3; 13 bases are shared with TRBD2. The V and J ends lost 5 bases and 3 bases, in that order; junction bases with no gene match: 8. The CDR3 loop spans 17 amino acids. Germline V CDR1 and CDR2: SGHNT, YENEEA. CDR3: CASSPRTSGSLTDTQYF. In DNA, the CDR3 is TGTGCCAGCAGCCCGAGGACTAGCGGGAGCCTAACAGATACGCAGTATTTT.

The chain is built from TRBV5-1 and TRBJ1-3; a weak D match, TRBD1 (6 bases). In germline, CDR1 is SGHRS, CDR2 YFSETQ. The CDR3 has 14 residues. V lost 7 bases, J lost 2 bases, and 13 bases lay in between. The CDR3 region has the DNA TGCGCCAGCTCTGACGGGACACCTGGAAACACCATATATTTT. Its protein is CASSDGTPGNTIYF. The variable domain in full, completed from reference TRBV5-1 and TRBJ1-3, reads KAGVTQTPRYLIKTRGQQVTLSCSPISGHRSVSWYQQTPGQGLQFLFEYFSETQRNKGNFPGRFSGRQFSNSRSEMNVSTLELGDSALYLCASSDGTPGNTIYFGEGSWLTVV.

The chain carries TRBV6-2 or TRBV6-3 and TRBJ1-1; a weak D match, TRBD1 (5 bases). The CDR3 loop spans 13 amino acids. Germline CDR1 is MNHEY and CDR2 is SVGEGT. The V gene lost 6 bases and the J gene lost 3 bases, with 11 bases spanning the gap. The CDR3 DNA follows: TGTGCCAGCAGCAAGACAGCGTACACTGAAGCTTTCTTT. Translation gives CASSKTAYTEAFF.

This clone was picked up one time. The chain is built from TRBV9 and TRBJ1-6; 8 bases agree with TRBD1. The CDR3 spans 15 residues. Germline lookup yields CDR1 SGDLS and CDR2 YYNGEE. V trimming: 3 bases; J trimming: 10 bases; junction bases outside the gene matches: 9. Here the CDR3 reads CASSAGGQGRSPLHF. The CDR3 DNA is TGTGCCAGCAGCGCGGGCGGACAGGGAAGGTCACCCCTCCACTTT.

The rearrangement links TRBV7-2 to TRBJ2-5, with D possibly matching TRBD2 (6 bases). Between the trimmed V and J ends, which lost 1 base and 4 bases, there was a span of 16 bases. The CDR3 is 16 amino acids. Germline V gene sequence: CDR1 SGHTA, CDR2 FQGNSA. The CDR3: CASSLDSGRWGETQYF. In nucleotides, the CDR3 is TGTGCCAGCAGCTTAGACTCAGGGAGGTGGGGAGAGACCCAGTACTTC.